Following are 32 T cell receptor beta chains from one sample sequenced in a study of early T cells in non-severe SARS-CoV-2 infection. TCRdb analysed the 5' RACE reads with MiXCR anew, one entry per CDR3 protein. The sample includes about 110,000 distinct CDR3 sequences, around 12% of them seen just once. The sequenced sample was whole blood, obtained at baseline. The origin of the receptors is an adult who was a healthcare worker with PCR-confirmed SARS-CoV-2 infection or an uninfected control (not recorded which).

This clonotype was found many times. The rearrangement uses TRBV29-1 and TRBJ1-1, with D possibly TRBD1 on 5 matching bases. Trimming took off 3 bases at V and 5 bases at J, with 10 bases between the two ends. The CDR3 loop spans 12 amino acids. Germline V gene lookup returns CDR1 SQVTM and CDR2 ANQGSEA. The CDR3 spells CSVEGGGTEAFF. Here the CDR3 DNA reads TGCAGCGTTGAGGGGGGAGGGACTGAAGCTTTCTTT.

This clonotype was seen at least ten times. This chain connects TRBV18 to TRBJ1-5; the D gene is possibly TRBD1 (5 bases). The CDR3 covers 13 residues. The ends were cut back, 3 bases at V and 7 bases at J, with 10 bases in the middle. In germline, CDR1 is KGHSH, CDR2 LQKENI. CDR3 nucleotides: TGTGCCAGCTCACCCCAGGAGGGGCAGCCCCAGCATTTT. Its protein is CASSPQEGQPQHF. Drawing the rest from reference TRBV18 and TRBJ1-5, the complete variable domain is NAGVMQNPRHLVRRRGQEARLRCSPMKGHSHVYWYRQLPEEGLKFMVYLQKENIIDESGMPKERFSAEFPKEGPSILRIQQVVRGDSAAYFCASSPQEGQPQHFGDGTRLSIL.

This clonotype was seen at least ten times. V and J are TRBV12-3 or TRBV12-4 and TRBJ1-1, with TRBD1 matching 8 bases. The CDR3 runs to 13 residues. Trimming at V came to 6 bases and at J to 7 bases, leaving 7 bases not matched to a gene. The CDR3: CASSYTGGVEAFF. The CDR3 coding sequence is TGTGCCAGCAGCTATACAGGGGGTGTTGAAGCTTTCTTT.

This chain joins TRBV19 and TRBJ1-2; D is perhaps TRBD1 (6 bases). There are 16 residues in the CDR3. Germline V gene data show CDR1 as LNHDA and CDR2 as SQIVND (reference sequence). Trimming cost V 5 bases and J 0 bases, with 16 bases left between them. CDR3 in amino acids: CASSAPGHLANYGYTF. The CDR3 DNA reads TGTGCCAGTAGTGCCCCGGGACACCTCGCTAACTATGGCTACACCTTC.

Remarks on this clonotype: A much bigger clone sits one base away, suggesting this may be a read error. V and J are TRBV12-3 or TRBV12-4 and TRBJ2-1, with no clear D. The CDR3 consists of 13 residues. V lost 6 bases, J lost 8 bases, and 14 bases lay in between. This CDR3 is CASRQGWVYEQFF. The CDR3 nucleotides are TGTGCCAGCAGGCAAGGATGGGTGTATGAGCAGTTCTTC.

This clonotype was detected only a few times. The CDR3 DNA follows: TGTGCCAGCAGTTTGCAGGGGGCACCTAATTCACCCCTCCACTTT. Protein: CASSLQGAPNSPLHF. The chain is built from TRBV28 and TRBJ1-6; the match to TRBD1 covers 8 bases. The length of the CDR3 is 15 residues. Per germline, CDR1 MDHEN and CDR2 SYDVKM. J was trimmed by 6 bases and V by 3 bases; bases with no gene match: 4.

This clonotype was counted ten times or more. CDR3 sequence: CASSRLQGPNQPQHF. The DNA for the CDR3 is TGTGCCAGCAGCAGACTACAGGGTCCCAATCAGCCCCAGCATTTT. The chain uses TRBV7-8 and TRBJ1-5; D possibly corresponds to TRBD1 (6 bases). The CDR3 extends over 15 amino acids. The germline CDR1 and CDR2 sequences are SGHVS and FQNEAQ. V gave up 5 bases and J gave up 3 bases, with 14 bases separating them.

The chain carries TRBV5-1 and TRBJ2-3; D remains unclear. Germline CDR1 reads SGHRS; CDR2 reads YFSETQ. V lost 1 base and J lost 0, with 6 bases in between. This CDR3 is built from 14 residues. CDR3 region: CASSLISSTDTQYF. DNA for the CDR3: TGCGCCAGCAGCTTGATCTCCAGCACAGATACGCAGTATTTT.

This clonotype was counted many times. The chain recombines TRBV20-1 with TRBJ2-5; no definite D call. Germline loops: CDR1 DFQATT, CDR2 SNEGSKA (reference sequence). The CDR3 is made up of 13 amino acids. Trimming left V 6 bases short and J 0 bases short, with 11 bases between. CDR3 region: CSAPRLDQETQYF. The CDR3 DNA reads TGCAGTGCCCCACGGCTGGACCAAGAGACCCAGTACTTC.

This clonotype was recorded a few times. The chain is built from TRBV5-1 and TRBJ2-7; a weak D match, TRBD2 (5 bases). With 0 bases removed from V and 0 bases from J, the gap between germline ends came to 7 bases. The length of the CDR3 is 14 residues. Germline V lookup: CDR1 SGHRS, CDR2 YFSETQ. The CDR3 DNA reads as TGCGCCAGCAGCTTGGAAGACTACTCCTACGAGCAGTACTTC. Protein: CASSLEDYSYEQYF. The entire variable domain, with the rest obtained from reference TRBV5-1 and TRBJ2-7, is as follows: KAGVTQTPRYLIKTRGQQVTLSCSPISGHRSVSWYQQTPGQGLQFLFEYFSETQRNKGNFPGRFSGRQFSNSRSEMNVSTLELGDSALYLCASSLEDYSYEQYFGPGTRLTVT.

V and J are TRBV20-1 and TRBJ2-1; D unresolved. CDR1 is DFQATT and CDR2 is SNEGSKA in the germline V gene (reference sequence). Trimming pared 3 bases from V and 3 bases from J, leaving 9 bases between. The CDR3 spans 13 residues. The CDR3, as DNA: TGCAGTGCTAGGGACGGAGTCTACAATGAGCAGTTCTTC. Amino acids: CSARDGVYNEQFF.

A note on this clonotype: One end of the junction is discordant with germline, which a read error may explain. V gene TRBV5-1 combines with J gene TRBJ1-2, with D tentatively TRBD1 (6 bases). The CDR3 covers 15 residues. The germline CDR1 and CDR2 sequences are SGHRS and YFSETQ. CDR3 DNA: TGCGCCAGCAGCTTCCTGACAGGCATCTCGAATGGCTACAGCTTC. Translating gives CASSFLTGISNGYSF.

The rearrangement uses TRBV29-1 and TRBJ2-7; 8 bases are shared with TRBD2. Germline V lookup: CDR1 SQVTM, CDR2 ANQGSEA. V was pared by 4 bases and J by 6 bases, with 8 bases of the junction left unmatched. The CDR3 sequence is 13 residues long. CDR3 sequence: CSVALSGGSEQYF. CDR3 nucleotides: TGCAGCGTTGCTCTCAGCGGGGGATCCGAGCAGTACTTC.

The rearrangement uses TRBV5-1 and TRBJ2-2, with a weak D call TRBD2 (6 bases). V gave up 3 bases and J gave up 3 bases, with 18 bases separating them. The CDR3 runs 17 residues. Germline V gene sequence: CDR1 SGHRS, CDR2 YFSETQ. The CDR3 reads CASSWGTADADTGELFF. DNA for the CDR3: TGCGCCAGCAGCTGGGGGACTGCCGACGCGGACACCGGGGAGCTGTTTTTT.

This clonotype appeared many times. The gene calls are TRBV10-3 and TRBJ2-7; unclear D gene. CDR1 is ENHRY, CDR2 SYGVKD, per germline. The V end lost 6 bases, the J end lost 2 bases, and 14 bases lay between the germline ends. The CDR3 is 14 amino acids. The CDR3 coding sequence is TGTGCCATCAGGACTTTGGACGGACCCTACGAGCAGTACTTC. Translation gives CAIRTLDGPYEQYF.

The table lists this clonotype with many counts. The J gene is TRBJ2-7, the V gene TRBV4-1; D not resolved. V was pared by 6 bases and J by 2 bases, with 11 bases between. The CDR3 is 13 residues long. Germline CDR1 reads MGHRA; CDR2 reads YSYEKL. As DNA, the CDR3 is TGCGCCAGCAGGGGCGGACGTACCTACGAGCAGTACTTC. This encodes CASRGGRTYEQYF.

Only a few counts were recorded for this clonotype. This chain uses TRBV20-1 with TRBJ2-3; 8 bases map to TRBD1. The CDR3 runs 14 residues. V lost 3 bases, J lost 2 bases, and 4 bases stayed unmatched. Per the germline V gene, CDR1 is DFQATT and CDR2 is SNEGSKA (reference sequence). CDR3 bases: TGCAGTGCTAGGTACAGGGGGACCACAGATACGCAGTATTTT. This translates into CSARYRGTTDTQYF.

This rearrangement joins TRBV3-1 to TRBJ2-7; 8 nucleotides align to TRBD1. From germline, CDR1 is LGHDT and CDR2 YNNKEL (reference sequence). V dropped 2 bases and J dropped 7; count of bases not matched to a gene: 7. The CDR3 is 14 residues long. The CDR3 nucleotides read TGTGCCAGCAGCCAACCCGGACAGGGTTCTGAGCAGTACTTC. Amino acids: CASSQPGQGSEQYF.

This clonotype showed up just a few times. The rearrangement joins TRBV2 to TRBJ1-6, with D perhaps TRBD1 (6 bases). Germline V gene data show CDR1 as SNHLY and CDR2 as FYNNEI. This CDR3 comprises 14 residues. Trimming pared 6 bases from V and 8 bases from J, leaving 14 bases between. CDR3 sequence (DNA): TGTGCCAGCAGGTACAGGGAAGGGGATTCACCCCTCCACTTT. This codes for CASRYREGDSPLHF.

This clonotype was counted a few times. This chain connects TRBV7-8 to TRBJ1-2; unclear D gene. This CDR3 is 16 amino acids long. Germline CDR1 SGHVS, CDR2 FQNEAQ. Trimming left V 4 bases short and J 4 bases short, with 19 bases between. Here the CDR3 reads CASSSPRGRTGYGYTF. CDR3 nucleotide sequence: TGTGCCAGCAGCTCTCCCCGAGGGCGCACTGGCTATGGCTACACCTTC. The full variable domain, rest sourced from reference TRBV7-8 and TRBJ1-2, is GAGVSQSPRYKVAKRGQDVALRCDPISGHVSLFWYQQALGQGPEFLTYFQNEAQLDKSGLPSDRFFAERPEGSVSTLKIQRTQQEDSAVYLCASSSPRGRTGYGYTFGSGTRLTVV.

The chain uses TRBV28 and TRBJ2-7; D is unclear. The CDR3 has 15 amino acids. Per germline, CDR1 MDHEN and CDR2 SYDVKM. V lost 6 bases, J lost 6 bases, and 21 bases lay in between. CDR3 loop: CASRSFDAGPPEQYF. The CDR3 region has the DNA TGTGCCAGCAGGTCTTTCGACGCAGGACCTCCCGAGCAGTACTTC. The full variable domain, rest sourced from reference TRBV28 and TRBJ2-7, is DVKVTQSSRYLVKRTGEKVFLECVQDMDHENMFWYRQDPGLGLRLIYFSYDVKMKEKGDIPEGYSVSREKKERFSLILESASTNQTSMYLCASRSFDAGPPEQYFGPGTRLTVT.

The V and J genes are TRBV6-5 and TRBJ1-2; D remains unclear. CDR3 length equals 15 residues. Germline CDR1 is MNHEY and CDR2 is SVGAGI. V gave up 2 bases and J gave up 5 bases, with 15 bases separating them. The CDR3 region has the DNA TGTGCCAGCAGTTACCTTCCGGGGATCTCATATGGCTACACCTTC. It codes for CASSYLPGISYGYTF.

This clonotype has a handful of counts. The genes are TRBV6-1 and TRBJ2-3; a possible D gene is TRBD2 (7 bases). Germline V gene sequence: CDR1 MNHNS, CDR2 SASEGT. Trimming removed 7 bases at V and 4 bases at J, with 15 bases between. The CDR3 spans 14 residues. Here the CDR3 DNA reads TGTGCCAGCACACGGGGGGCCCTATCAGATACGCAGTATTTT. It yields the protein CASTRGALSDTQYF.

This chain links TRBV2 with TRBJ2-3; no clear D. V was trimmed by 2 bases and J by 3 bases, leaving 3 bases between them. Germline values: CDR1 SNHLY, CDR2 FYNNEI. This CDR3 is 12 amino acids long. The CDR3 region is CASSERTDTQYF. CDR3 DNA sequence: TGTGCCAGCAGTGAACGGACAGATACGCAGTATTTT. Supplemented by reference TRBV2 and TRBJ2-3, the full variable domain reads EPEVTQTPSHQVTQMGQEVILRCVPISNHLYFYWYRQILGQKVEFLVSFYNNEISEKSEIFDDQFSVERPDGSNFTLKIRSTKLEDSAMYFCASSERTDTQYFGPGTRLTVL.

The chain recombines TRBV6-5 with TRBJ2-7, with D tentatively TRBD1 (6 bases). V lost 6 bases to trimming and J lost 4 bases, with 22 bases between them. Germline lookup yields CDR1 MNHEY and CDR2 SVGAGI. This CDR3 has 16 amino acids. The DNA of the CDR3 is TGTGCCAGCAGGGACCCCCAGGGGATAGGAGGTTACGAGCAGTACTTC. Its translation: CASRDPQGIGGYEQYF.

This clonotype showed up many times. The chain is built from TRBV18 and TRBJ1-1; D uncertain. The V end was cut by 8 bases, the J end by 4 bases, with 17 bases between. CDR1 is KGHSH, CDR2 LQKENI, per germline. The CDR3 length is 14 residues. The CDR3 DNA is TGTGCCAGCGTACCGACGGGAGTTGCCACTGAAGCTTTCTTT. The encoded protein is CASVPTGVATEAFF.

The CDR3 DNA sequence: TGTGCCAGCAGTCCTAGCGGGAGGGAGACCCAGTACTTC. Protein product: CASSPSGRETQYF. The V gene is TRBV12-3 or TRBV12-4, the J gene TRBJ2-5; 11 nucleotides align to TRBD2. The CDR3 is 13 residues long. Trimming cost V 5 bases and J 5 bases; bases outside gene matches: 1.

The V and J genes are TRBV5-1 and TRBJ1-1; D may be TRBD1 (5 bases). The V end lost 4 bases, the J end lost 0 bases, and 10 bases lay between the germline ends. Germline CDR1 and CDR2: SGHRS and YFSETQ. CDR3 length equals 14 residues. The CDR3 sequence is CASSRGRMNTEAFF. Here the CDR3 DNA reads TGCGCCAGCAGCCGGGGACGGATGAACACTGAAGCTTTCTTT.

This clonotype was recorded a few times. The chain couples TRBV29-1 to TRBJ2-5, with D unclear. Trimming removed 4 bases at V and 1 base at J, with 7 bases between. Germline V gene data show CDR1 as SQVTM and CDR2 as ANQGSEA. This CDR3 spans 12 amino acids. CDR3 protein: CSVVTGQETQYF. In DNA form, the CDR3 reads TGCAGCGTTGTCACCGGCCAAGAGACCCAGTACTTC.

The chain carries TRBV28 and TRBJ2-7, with 8 bases that match TRBD1. The CDR3 extends over 15 amino acids. The germline CDR1 and CDR2 sequences are MDHEN and SYDVKM. Trimming took 5 bases from V and 4 from J; bases not matched to a gene: 10. DNA of the CDR3: TGTGCCAGCAGTCCTGGGACAGGCATAAAATACGAGCAGTACTTC. Its translation is CASSPGTGIKYEQYF.

The V and J genes are TRBV6-5 and TRBJ2-1; 8 bases map to TRBD1. There are 14 residues in the CDR3. CDR1 and CDR2 from the germline V gene are MNHEY and SVGAGI. With 6 bases clipped from V and 7 bases from J, the junction kept 8 bases outside the gene matches. CDR3 sequence: CASSGQGVLNEQFF. DNA for the CDR3: TGTGCCAGCAGCGGACAGGGCGTCCTGAATGAGCAGTTCTTC.

This clonotype was recorded many times. This sequence joins TRBV5-1 and TRBJ1-4; D unresolved. The germline V and J ends were trimmed by 4 bases and 6 bases, with 19 bases remaining between them. This CDR3 is 16 amino acids long. CDR1 is SGHRS and CDR2 is YFSETQ in the germline V gene. The CDR3 region is CASSPNSGSGHEKLFF. CDR3 DNA sequence: TGCGCCAGCAGCCCAAACTCGGGGAGCGGCCATGAAAAACTGTTTTTT.